This TCR beta chain was captured in a study of CD8+ T cells in alopecia areata. Overall study findings and caveats: Because of a solitary nonresponder, the connection of baseline CD8+ expansion to response stays uncertain. Scalp samples also yield sequences of resident alphabeta T cells from normal skin. Under tofacitinib, numerous expanded lesional clonotypes remained detectable in scalp and blood.

Treatment indicated: oral pan-JAK inhibitor, 5-10 mg twice daily. In regard to this clone: Antigen specificity is unknown.

The length of the CDR3 is 14 residues. Germline-derived CDR1 and CDR2 are ENHRY and SYGVKD. Trimming stripped 4 bases from V and 5 bases from J, with 12 bases between. In each case, RNA was isolated and then reverse transcribed into cDNA as the sequencing template. Method: immunoSEQ multiplex PCR; TCRdb's copy keeps in-frame clones and lacks some. The repertoire consists of 140,000 to 150,000 clones, with nearly 55% occurring once and the leading ten covering about a sixth. Here the sequenced sample was CD8+ T cells sorted from blood, taken at week 4, from a patient treated with tofacitinib. This chain connects TRBV10-3 to TRBJ1-5; a possible D gene is TRBD1 (5 bases). The clonotype comes from a human donor with alopecia areata. In DNA form, the CDR3 reads TGTGCCATCAGTGGCTCACCCAGGGATCAGCCCCAGCATTTT. Translating it yields CAISGSPRDQPQHF.